The rows below give T cell receptor beta chains drawn from one sample of a study of molecular identifiers for immune sequencing clone quantification. TCRdb processed the PCR reads anew with MiXCR; each CDR3 protein has one entry. The sample records nearly 55,000 distinct CDR3 sequences, approximately 40% being singletons. The sample comprised naive CD8+ T cells from blood, with Jurkat cell RNA spiked in. The receptors were gathered from a human donor in good health. Some libraries in this study had Jurkat cell RNA spiked in. The CDR3 runs from the conserved cysteine through the conserved F or W. D genes are given only for firm matches. Expanded clones are given a class, and other clones once, few, many or no size at all.

>TRBJ2-5|-|TRBV11-2|-
TGTGCCAGCAGCTTGGGCGGCTGGAAAGAGACCCAGTACTTC
CASSLGGWKETQYF
>TRBJ2-7|-|TRBV7-2|few
TGTGCCAGCAGCGTTATAGGACAGAATTTATTTGAGCAGTACTTC
CASSVIGQNLFEQYF
>TRBJ2-5|-|TRBV9|-
TGTGCCAGCAGCGTAAACGAAGAGCCCCAGTACTTC
CASSVNEEPQYF
>TRBJ1-5|-|TRBV7-6|-
TGTGCCAGCAGCTCCGGCTGGGGCAATCAGCCCCAGCATTTT
CASSSGWGNQPQHF
>TRBJ1-2|-|TRBV29-1|-
TGCAGCGGTGACGGGGGGCGAAACTATGGCTACACCTTC
CSGDGGRNYGYTF
>TRBJ1-1|-|TRBV13|-
TGTGCCAGCAGCTTAGGGTTAGCGAACACTGAAGCTTTCTTT
CASSLGLANTEAFF
>TRBJ2-1|TRBD2|TRBV4-3|-
TGCGCCAGCAGCCAAGCCGGGACTAGCGGGAGGGTCAATGAGCAGTTCTTC
CASSQAGTSGRVNEQFF
>TRBJ2-7|-|TRBV4-1|-
TGCGCCAGCAGCCAAATAGTAGCGTACGAGCAGTACTTC
CASSQIVAYEQYF
>TRBJ2-5|-|TRBV27|-
TGTGCCAGCAGTTTATGGGGGAACCAACAAGAGACCCAGTACTTC
CASSLWGNQQETQYF
>TRBJ2-4|TRBD1|TRBV6-5|few
TGTGCCAGCTGGACCGGGACAGGGGTTTTTCAGTACTTC
CASWTGTGVFQYF
>TRBJ2-3|TRBD2|TRBV29-1|few
TGCAGCGTAGGGGGGACCGAGACCCGAGGCCCGACTAGCGGGATTTTAGATACGCAGTATTTT
CSVGGTETRGPTSGILDTQYF
>TRBJ2-3|TRBD2|TRBV11-2|-
TGTGCCAGCAGGGGAGGACTAGGCACAGATACGCAGAATTTT
CASRGGLGTDTQNF
>TRBJ2-5|-|TRBV6-1|-
TGTGCCAGCAGTGAAGAGGAGTCGGGAGAGACCCAGTACTTC
CASSEEESGETQYF
>TRBJ2-5|TRBD2|TRBV7-9|-
TGTGCCATCGACTCACCGGGACCAGCGGGAGTATCGTGGGAGACCCAGTACTTC
CAIDSPGPAGVSWETQYF
>TRBJ2-2|-|TRBV9|-
TGTGCCAGCAGCTCCCCCGGAGGGGGGGGAGCGGGCACCGGGGAGCTGTTTTTT
CASSSPGGGGAGTGELFF
>TRBJ1-1|TRBD1|TRBV7-3|-
TGTGCCAGCGGCGCGTACCAGACAGGGCCGGCTTTCTTT
CASGAYQTGPAFF
>TRBJ1-5|-|TRBV12-3/TRBV12-4|-
TGTGCCAGCAGTTTAGTACTATGGCCCCAGCATTTT
CASSLVLWPQHF
>TRBJ1-5|-|TRBV6-2/TRBV6-3|many
TGTGCCAGCAGAACCACAGATAGCAATCAGCCCCAGCATTTT
CASRTTDSNQPQHF
>TRBJ2-7|-|TRBV11-2|-
TGTGCCAGCAGTTTGATCGGGACCAGCTACGAGCAGTACTTC
CASSLIGTSYEQYF
>TRBJ2-3|-|TRBV7-9|few
TGTGCCAGCAGTCCCCACCCCGCACAGCTAGCACGAGATACGCAGTATTTT
CASSPHPAQLARDTQYF
>TRBJ2-6|-|TRBV10-3|few
TGTGCCATCATGGGGGGCACTGGGGCCAACGTCCTGACTTTC
CAIMGGTGANVLTF
>TRBJ2-2|-|TRBV9|few
TGTGCCAGCAGCGTAGACGGGCGGGCGGGGACCGGGGAGCTGTTTTTT
CASSVDGRAGTGELFF